This TCR beta chain originates from a study of blood T cell repertoires in COVID-19. The trim removed 4 bases at V and 4 bases at J, leaving 7 bases unmatched. Germline CDR1 is MDHEN and CDR2 is SYDVKM. The CDR3 sequence is 15 residues long. How the authors handled the data: Estimates of nucleated cell counts were drawn from the amplification of reference gene primers. The protocol was immunoSEQ multiplex PCR, while the TCRdb copy is restricted to in-frame clones and leaves out a portion. V, J and clone size reflect that table, while D and trimming were determined from the DNA. Of roughly 90,000 clones listed, more than 75% are singletons.

This receptor was obtained from a human donor in a cohort sampled during active COVID-19. The sample consisted of peripheral blood. This rearrangement joins TRBV28 to TRBJ2-3; 8 bases agree with TRBD2. CDR3 nucleotide sequence: TGTGCCAGCAGTTCCCTGACTAGCGTCGCAGATACGCAGTATTTT. As protein: CASSSLTSVADTQYF.